The clone carrying this TCR beta chain showed up just a few times. A junction boundary mismatches the germline segment, possibly from a read error. The CDR3 is 15 amino acids. Germline-derived CDR1 and CDR2 are MNHNY and SVGAGI (reference sequence). Through a sample-barcoded 5' primer and a J-beta primer mix, a second PCR was run for roughly 6 to 12 cycles. TCRdb reanalysed the 5' RACE reads using MiXCR and keeps one entry per CDR3 protein. Of around 1,000,000 distinct CDR3 sequences listed, around 27% were seen once; the top ten hold approximately 0.79%. The record originates from a study of blood T cells in healthy people across ages. This sample was also put to use in a study of T cells of mothers and their children. That work adds: RNA was extracted, and all of it went into cDNA synthesis at around 1.5 ug per 15 ul.

The receptor was isolated from a girl aged 2 to 10 in good health. V is TRBV6-6 and J is TRBJ2-3, with 14 bases identical to TRBD2. Sequencing was carried out using blood. In nucleotides, the CDR3 is TGTGCCAGCAGTTACTCAAACCCCAGACTAGCGGGAGGGACTTTT. It specifies CASSYSNPRLAGGTF.